The source of this T cell receptor beta chain is a study of shared clonotypes between healthy human individuals. Study outcomes and limitations: Having only a few donors restricted how much genetic and exposure-history diversity was captured. In general, naive subsets displayed greater estimated richness than memory subsets did. Clonotypes shared by all four donors outscored non-shared clonotypes in generation probability.

TCRdb keeps only in-frame clones here, not all; method: immunoSEQ multiplex PCR. The sample yields 2 million to 2.5 million clones, over 85% seen once. Only CD45RO-negative cells positively selected for CCR7 counted as naive CD8 cells, so terminally differentiated effector memory CD45RA+ cells were excluded. Every donor was a Caucasian adult from Nashville, Tennessee. To note about this clone: Its cognate antigen is unknown.

CDR3 length: 15 amino acids. Germline assignment: CDR1 MNHNS and CDR2 SASEGT. The ends were cut back, 4 bases at V and 3 bases at J, with 10 bases in the middle. Sequencing was done on a sample of naive CD8+ T cells sorted from blood. This sequence was found in a man between 18 and 29 years old in good health. The rearrangement uses TRBV6-1 and TRBJ2-6; tentative D call: TRBD2 (5 bases). CDR3 loop: CASSASGIGANVLTF. CDR3 coding DNA: TGTGCCAGCAGTGCCTCGGGAATTGGGGCCAACGTCCTGACTTTC.